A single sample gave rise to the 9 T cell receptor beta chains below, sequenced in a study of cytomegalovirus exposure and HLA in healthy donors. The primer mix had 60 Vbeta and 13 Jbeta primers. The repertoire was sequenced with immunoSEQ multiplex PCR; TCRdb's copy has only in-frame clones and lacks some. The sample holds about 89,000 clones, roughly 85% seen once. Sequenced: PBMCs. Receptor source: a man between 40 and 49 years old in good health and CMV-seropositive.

CDR3 region: CASSLGTGNFGDEQFF. In DNA form, the CDR3 reads TGTGCCAGCAGCTTGGGGACAGGTAATTTTGGGGATGAGCAGTTCTTC. The V call is TRBV9, the J call TRBJ2-1; 8 bases align to TRBD1. J was trimmed by 8 bases and V by 4 bases; bases with no gene match: 14. In germline, CDR1 is SGDLS, CDR2 YYNGEE. The length of the CDR3 is 16 residues.

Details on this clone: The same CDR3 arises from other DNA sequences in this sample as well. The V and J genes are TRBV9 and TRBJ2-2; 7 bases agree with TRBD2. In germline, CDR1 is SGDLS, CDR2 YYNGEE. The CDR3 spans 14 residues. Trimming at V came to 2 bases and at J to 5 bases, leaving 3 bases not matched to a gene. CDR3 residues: CASSVAGETGELFF. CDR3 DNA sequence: TGTGCCAGCAGCGTGGCGGGAGAGACCGGGGAGCTGTTTTTT.

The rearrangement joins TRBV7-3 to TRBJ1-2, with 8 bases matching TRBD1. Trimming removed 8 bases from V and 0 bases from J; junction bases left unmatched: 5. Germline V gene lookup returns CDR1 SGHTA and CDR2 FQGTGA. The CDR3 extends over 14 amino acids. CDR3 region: CASAPDRANYGYTF. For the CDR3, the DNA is TGTGCCAGCGCCCCGGACAGGGCTAACTATGGCTACACCTTC.

The CDR3 DNA reads TGTGCCACCCTCTCCGGGGGTTTAGCTGGAAACACCATATATTTT. It encodes CATLSGGLAGNTIYF. The rearrangement links TRBV15 to TRBJ1-3; weak D call: TRBD1 (5 bases). Germline CDR1 and CDR2: LNHNV and YYDKDF (reference sequence). The CDR3 covers 15 residues. V was cut by 8 bases and J by 2 bases, with 16 bases left in between.

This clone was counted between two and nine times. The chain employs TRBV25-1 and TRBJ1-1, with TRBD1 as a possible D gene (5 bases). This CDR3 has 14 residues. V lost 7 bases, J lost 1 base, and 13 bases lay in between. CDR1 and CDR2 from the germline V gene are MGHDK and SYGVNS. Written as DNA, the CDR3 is TGTGCCAGCACCCCGACAGCCTCGAACACTGAAGCTTTCTTT. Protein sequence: CASTPTASNTEAFF.

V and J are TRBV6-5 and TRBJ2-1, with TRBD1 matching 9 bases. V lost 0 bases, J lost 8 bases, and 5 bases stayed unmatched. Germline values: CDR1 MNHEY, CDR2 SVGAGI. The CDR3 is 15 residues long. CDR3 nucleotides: TGTGCCAGCAGTTACTCAAGGGGACAGGGTTATGAGCAGTTCTTC. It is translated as CASSYSRGQGYEQFF.

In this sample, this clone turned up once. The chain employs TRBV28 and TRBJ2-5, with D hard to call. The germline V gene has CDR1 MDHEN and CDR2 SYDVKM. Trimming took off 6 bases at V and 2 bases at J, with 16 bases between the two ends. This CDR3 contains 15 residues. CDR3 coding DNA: TGTGCCAGCAGCGTTAGCTCGGCGAGTCAAGAGACCCAGTACTTC. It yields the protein CASSVSSASQETQYF.

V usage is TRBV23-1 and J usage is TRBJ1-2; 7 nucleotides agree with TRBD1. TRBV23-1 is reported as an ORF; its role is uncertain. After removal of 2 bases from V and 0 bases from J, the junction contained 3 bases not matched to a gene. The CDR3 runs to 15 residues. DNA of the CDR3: TGCGCCAGCAGTCAACGGACAGGTTCTAACTATGGCTACACCTTC. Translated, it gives CASSQRTGSNYGYTF.

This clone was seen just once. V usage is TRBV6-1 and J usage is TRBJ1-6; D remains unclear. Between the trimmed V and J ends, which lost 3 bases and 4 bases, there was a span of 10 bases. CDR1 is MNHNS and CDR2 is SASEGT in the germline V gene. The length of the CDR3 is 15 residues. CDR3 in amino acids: CASSDAGHYNSPLHF. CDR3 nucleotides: TGTGCCAGCAGTGACGCAGGCCATTATAATTCACCCCTCCACTTT.